These T cell receptor beta chains were read from a single sample in a study of cytomegalovirus exposure and HLA in healthy donors. Profiled with immunoSEQ multiplex PCR; TCRdb holds only in-frame clones, not every one. The sample lists around 180,000 clones, 86% occurring once. The sequenced sample consisted of PBMCs. These receptors were collected from a woman younger than 30 in good health and CMV-seronegative. Each CDR3 is given with its conserved first and last residue. Each record gives: J gene, V gene, CDR3 protein.

>TRBJ1-2|TRBV6-5
CASSTGGYGYTF
>TRBJ1-1|TRBV5-4
CASNNRARNTEAFF
>TRBJ1-4|TRBV19
CASSISRGRRNEKLFF
>TRBJ1-5|TRBV19
CASSIVRTDNQPQHF
>TRBJ2-3|TRBV6-6
CASSYSTTRGDTQYF
>TRBJ1-1|TRBV19
CASTILSTGVNTEAFF
>TRBJ2-3|TRBV5-4
CASGPPSLTQYF
>TRBJ2-7|TRBV9
CASSVARGYEQYF
>TRBJ1-5|TRBV7-6
CASSLDAAGTSNQPQHF
>TRBJ2-3|TRBV11-2
CASSSGQGYTDTQYF
>TRBJ2-3|TRBV5-1
CASSTWGGRTDTQYF
>TRBJ2-1|TRBV5-8
CASSRGISYNEQFF
>TRBJ1-1|TRBV6-4
CASSDPGVGTEAFF
>TRBJ1-1|TRBV14
CASSLQGATEAFF
>TRBJ2-7|TRBV12-5
CASGLGPPTSGRVGQYF
>TRBJ1-5|TRBV19
CASSIVRGGFNQPQHF
>TRBJ2-7|TRBV11-2
CASSLDGSAGGPNEQYF
>TRBJ1-1|TRBV5-1
CASSQAFPRGQAEGTEAFF
>TRBJ2-2|TRBV5-1
CASSLDLVSQGSTGELFF
>TRBJ2-2|TRBV7-9
CASSLALYRTNTGELFF
>TRBJ2-7|TRBV11-2
CASSLGQYYEQYF
>TRBJ2-7|TRBV18
CASSPPSGGSYEQYF
>TRBJ2-3|TRBV4-1
CASSQRTGGGGTDTQYF
>TRBJ2-1|TRBV30
CAWSPGRERGNEQFF
>TRBJ1-1|TRBV11-2
CASSLEPGMNTEAFF
>TRBJ2-2|TRBV6-1
CASSEASGGPTGELFF
>TRBJ2-3|TRBV5-4
CASSPTSVADTQYF
>TRBJ2-1|TRBV7-7
CASSLGGVGYEQFF
>TRBJ1-2|TRBV2
CASSSGFYGYTF
>TRBJ2-1|TRBV4-2
CASSLGAGGPFNEQFF
>TRBJ1-2|TRBV7-9
CASSSGQGPGYTF
>TRBJ2-2|TRBV7-7
CATQTSGVPGELFF
>TRBJ1-1|TRBV19
CASSLLRNTEAFF
>TRBJ2-1|TRBV27
CASSTGLAGGRNEQFF
>TRBJ2-5|TRBV10-3
CAISGTGSQETQYF